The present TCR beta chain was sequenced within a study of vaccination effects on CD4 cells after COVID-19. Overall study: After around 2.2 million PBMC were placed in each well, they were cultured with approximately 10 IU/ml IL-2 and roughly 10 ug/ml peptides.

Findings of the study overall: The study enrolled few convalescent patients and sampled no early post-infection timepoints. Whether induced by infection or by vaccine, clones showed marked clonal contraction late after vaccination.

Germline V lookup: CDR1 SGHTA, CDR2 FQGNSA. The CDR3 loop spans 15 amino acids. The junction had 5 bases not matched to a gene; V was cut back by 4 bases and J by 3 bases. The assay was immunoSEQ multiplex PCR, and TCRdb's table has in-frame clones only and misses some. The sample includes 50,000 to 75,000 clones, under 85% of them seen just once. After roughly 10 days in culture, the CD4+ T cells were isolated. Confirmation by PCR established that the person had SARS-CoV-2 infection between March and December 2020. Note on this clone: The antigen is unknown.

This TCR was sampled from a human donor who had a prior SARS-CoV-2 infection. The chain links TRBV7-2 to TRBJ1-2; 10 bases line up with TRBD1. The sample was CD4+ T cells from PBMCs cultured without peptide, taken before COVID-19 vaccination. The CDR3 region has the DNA TGTGCCAGCAGCTCATGGGGACAGGGGCACTATGGCTACACCTTC. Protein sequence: CASSSWGQGHYGYTF.